Following are 17 T cell receptor beta chains from one sample sequenced in a study of OX40 agonist ivuxolimab in advanced cancers. Sequencing used immunoSEQ multiplex PCR; TCRdb keeps in-frame clones, though not all of them. The sample lists 20,000 to 25,000 clones, over 60% seen once, with approximately 15% in the top ten. The material sequenced was CD4+ or CD8+ T cells sorted from blood, taken in a trial of the OX40 agonist ivuxolimab. These receptors all stem from an adult with an advanced solid tumor such as melanoma, head and neck, liver or kidney cancer.

The rearrangement links TRBV27 to TRBJ1-2, with D perhaps TRBD1 (5 bases). The V gene's germline CDR1 is MNHEY and CDR2 SMNVEV (reference sequence). V was cut by 0 bases and J by 3 bases, with 11 bases left in between. CDR3 length: 15 amino acids. Here the CDR3 DNA reads TGTGCCAGCAGTTTATCGAGAGGGGTCTACTATGGCTACACCTTC. It encodes CASSLSRGVYYGYTF.

Within the sample, this clone is medium-sized. The chain recombines TRBV30 with TRBJ1-5; D remains unclear. Germline lookup yields CDR1 GTSNPN and CDR2 SVGIG (reference sequence). The CDR3 extends over 14 amino acids. V was cut by 0 bases and J by 2 bases, with 8 bases left in between. CDR3 amino acids: CAWSVSGGNQPQHF. CDR3 nucleotide sequence: TGTGCCTGGAGTGTATCTGGGGGCAATCAGCCCCAGCATTTT. The full variable domain, with the rest looked up from reference TRBV30 and TRBJ1-5, is SQTIHQWPATLVQPVGSPLSLECTVEGTSNPNLYWYRQAAGRGLQLLFYSVGIGQISSEVPQNLSASRPQDRQFILSSKKLLLSDSGFYLCAWSVSGGNQPQHFGDGTRLSIL.

The genes are TRBV11-2 and TRBJ2-5; D unclear. In germline, CDR1 is SGHAT, CDR2 FQNNGV. Trimming cost V 2 bases and J 5 bases, with 3 bases left between them. The CDR3 is 11 residues long. CDR3 nucleotide sequence: TGTGCCAGCAGCTTAACGGAGACCCAGTACTTC. As protein: CASSLTETQYF.

This clone was found once. The rearrangement links TRBV4-3 to TRBJ2-7; 7 bases align to TRBD2. J gave up 4 bases and V 3 bases, and 6 bases lay outside the gene matches. This CDR3 has 14 residues. Germline V lookup: CDR1 LGHNA, CDR2 YSLEER. This chain's CDR3 is CASSHNRGEYEQYF. DNA for the CDR3: TGCGCCAGCAGCCATAACCGGGGGGAGTACGAGCAGTACTTC.

The genes are TRBV6-5 and TRBJ2-7, with D maybe TRBD1 (6 bases). The CDR3 has 15 residues. V was trimmed by 8 bases and J by 2 bases, leaving 19 bases between them. CDR1 and CDR2 (germline): MNHEY, SVGAGI. This CDR3 is CASRLWDKAPYEQYF. CDR3 nucleotide sequence: TGTGCCAGCCGGTTGTGGGACAAGGCGCCCTACGAGCAGTACTTC.

The chain employs TRBV4-3 and TRBJ2-6; the D gene is possibly TRBD1 (5 bases). CDR1 is LGHNA, CDR2 YSLEER, per germline. There are 15 residues in the CDR3. V was clipped by 1 base and J by 2 bases, with 6 bases between them. CDR3 loop: CASSQVGAGANVLTF. Here the CDR3 DNA reads TGCGCCAGCAGCCAAGTAGGGGCTGGGGCCAACGTCCTGACTTTC.

J is TRBJ2-3 and V is TRBV7-9; D remains unclear. Trimming removed 5 bases from V and 6 bases from J, with 9 bases in between. Germline V gene data show CDR1 as SEHNR and CDR2 as FQNEAQ (reference sequence). This CDR3 region has 12 residues. The CDR3 here is CASSPSRDTQYF. CDR3 sequence (DNA): TGTGCCAGCAGCCCTAGTAGGGATACGCAGTATTTT.

This rearrangement joins TRBV9 to TRBJ2-7, with a possible D match to TRBD2 (5 bases). The CDR3 contains 16 residues. The germline V gene has CDR1 SGDLS and CDR2 YYNGEE. V was trimmed by 0 bases and J by 7 bases, leaving 20 bases between them. The CDR3 sequence is CASSVEKRPIPTEQYF. CDR3 DNA: TGTGCCAGCAGCGTAGAAAAGCGGCCTATTCCTACGGAGCAGTACTTC.

The J gene is TRBJ1-1, the V gene TRBV7-9; no clear D. The CDR3 contains 11 residues. Germline V gives CDR1 SEHNR, CDR2 FQNEAQ (reference sequence). The germline V and J ends were trimmed by 2 bases and 7 bases, with 5 bases remaining between them. CDR3 loop: CASSLTREAFF. As DNA, the CDR3 is TGTGCCAGCAGCTTAACACGTGAAGCTTTCTTT.

J is TRBJ2-5 and V is TRBV4-1; TRBD2 matches at 10 bases. There are 16 residues in the CDR3. The J segment lost 6 bases and the V segment lost 4 bases, leaving 11 bases of the junction unmatched. From germline, CDR1 is MGHRA and CDR2 YSYEKL. The DNA of the CDR3 is TGCGCCAGCAGCCTGGTGGGTCTAGCGGGGGATCAGACCCAGTACTTC. Translated: CASSLVGLAGDQTQYF.

This rearrangement joins TRBV4-1 to TRBJ2-5, with D perhaps matching TRBD1 or TRBD2 (5 bases each). This CDR3 comprises 15 residues. The V gene's germline CDR1 is MGHRA and CDR2 YSYEKL. The V gene lost 2 bases and the J gene lost 5 bases, with 15 bases spanning the gap. Here the CDR3 reads CASSQKLGAWETQYF. CDR3 DNA sequence: TGCGCCAGCAGCCAAAAGCTCGGGGCGTGGGAGACCCAGTACTTC.

This clone is medium-sized (0.01 to 0.1%) by share. This sequence joins TRBV7-6 and TRBJ1-6; 8 nucleotides agree with TRBD1. The CDR3 is 14 amino acids. Looked up from germline, CDR1 is SGHVS and CDR2 is FNYEAQ. Trimming at V came to 4 bases and at J to 9 bases, leaving 5 bases not matched to a gene. CDR3 loop: CASSSDRALSPLHF. CDR3 nucleotides: TGTGCCAGCAGCTCGGACAGGGCGCTTTCACCCCTCCACTTT.

This clone appeared a single time. The rearrangement joins TRBV19 to TRBJ2-5; no firm D call. The CDR3 has 15 amino acids. Germline values: CDR1 LNHDA, CDR2 SQIVND (reference sequence). V shed 3 bases and J shed 4 bases, with 15 bases lying between them. CDR3 protein: CASSISGLGLETQYF. The CDR3 DNA sequence: TGTGCCAGTAGTATTTCCGGGTTGGGGTTAGAGACCCAGTACTTC.

DNA for the CDR3: TGTGCCAGCAGCCGACAGGGGGCACAGGAGACCCAGTACTTC. Its translation: CASSRQGAQETQYF. The rearrangement links TRBV5-4 to TRBJ2-5; TRBD1 agrees at 10 bases. The CDR3 has 14 residues. Germline lookup yields CDR1 SGHNT and CDR2 YYREEE (reference sequence). Trimming removed 4 bases from V and 5 bases from J; junction bases left unmatched: 5.

V gene TRBV7-9 combines with J gene TRBJ1-2, with D possibly being TRBD1 (5 bases). Between the trimmed V and J ends, which lost 4 bases and 6 bases, there was a span of 15 bases. CDR1 and CDR2 (germline): SEHNR, FQNEAQ (reference sequence). This CDR3 contains 14 residues. The CDR3 loop reads CASSSLGAGHGYTF. The CDR3 DNA sequence: TGTGCCAGCAGCTCACTCGGGGCAGGACATGGCTACACCTTC.

The V call is TRBV19, the J call TRBJ1-2; TRBD1 might be the D (6 bases). CDR3 size: 14 residues. CDR1 is LNHDA and CDR2 is SQIVND in the germline V gene (reference sequence). V lost 7 bases, J lost 0 bases, and 12 bases lay in between. CDR3 sequence reads: CASTSGEPNYGYTF. The CDR3 bases are TGTGCCAGTACCTCAGGGGAGCCTAACTATGGCTACACCTTC.

This clone appeared a few times. The chain joins TRBV6-5 to TRBJ1-6; D not certain. Trimming removed 0 bases from V and 7 bases from J, with 4 bases in between. CDR1 and CDR2 (germline): MNHEY, SVGAGI. The CDR3 runs 13 residues. Here the CDR3 DNA reads TGTGCCAGCAGTTACTCGGAGAATTCACCCCTCCACTTT. It specifies CASSYSENSPLHF.